The TCR beta chain described here comes from a study of T cell repertoires in cytomegalovirus infection. In TCRdb, the reads were re-called with MiXCR into one record per CDR3 protein. Among about 740,000 distinct CDR3 sequences listed, approximately 40% were seen once. Germline CDR1 is MNHNS and CDR2 is SASEGT. V dropped 8 bases and J dropped 6 bases, with 13 bases sitting between them. The CDR3 is 13 amino acids. V and J are TRBV6-1 and TRBJ1-4, with D perhaps TRBD1 (5 bases). This TCR derives from a human donor in good health (CMV status not recorded). Some clones in this sample may be carry-over from other donors' samples. The sequenced sample was PBMCs. CDR3 residues: CASGRTQDEKLFF. The CDR3 region has the DNA TGTGCCAGCGGCCGGACACAGGATGAAAAACTGTTTTTT.